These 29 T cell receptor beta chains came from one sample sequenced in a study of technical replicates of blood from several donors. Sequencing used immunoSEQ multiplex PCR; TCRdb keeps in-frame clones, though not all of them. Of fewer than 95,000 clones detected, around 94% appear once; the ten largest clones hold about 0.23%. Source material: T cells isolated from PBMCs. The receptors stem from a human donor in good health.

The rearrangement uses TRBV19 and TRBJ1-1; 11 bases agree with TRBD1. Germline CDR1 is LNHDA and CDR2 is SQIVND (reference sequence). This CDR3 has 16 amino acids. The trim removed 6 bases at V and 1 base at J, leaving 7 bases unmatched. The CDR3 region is CASRGTGGIGNTEAFF. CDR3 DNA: TGTGCCAGTAGGGGGACAGGGGGAATTGGGAACACTGAAGCTTTCTTT.

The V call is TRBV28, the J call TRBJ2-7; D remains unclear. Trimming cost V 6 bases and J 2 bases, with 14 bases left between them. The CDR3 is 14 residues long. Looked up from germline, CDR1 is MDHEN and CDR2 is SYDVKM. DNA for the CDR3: TGTGCCAGCAGCCCACCGGGTCCGGCCTACGAGCAGTACTTC. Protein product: CASSPPGPAYEQYF.

Here the CDR3 reads CASRDGQGGEQYF. The CDR3 region has the DNA TGTGCCAGCAGAGACGGACAGGGTGGGGAGCAGTACTTC. The V call is TRBV6-1, the J call TRBJ2-7, with 8 bases that match TRBD1. CDR1 is MNHNS and CDR2 is SASEGT in the germline V gene. The CDR3 contains 13 residues. The V segment lost 6 bases and the J segment 7 bases; nucleotides outside the gene matches: 8.

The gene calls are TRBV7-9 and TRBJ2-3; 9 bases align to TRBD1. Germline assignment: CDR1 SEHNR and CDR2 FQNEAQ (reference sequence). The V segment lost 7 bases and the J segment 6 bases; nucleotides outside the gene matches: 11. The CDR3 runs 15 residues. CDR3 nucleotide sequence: TGTGCCAGCACCCCAATCGACAGGGGGATGGATACGCAGTATTTT. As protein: CASTPIDRGMDTQYF.

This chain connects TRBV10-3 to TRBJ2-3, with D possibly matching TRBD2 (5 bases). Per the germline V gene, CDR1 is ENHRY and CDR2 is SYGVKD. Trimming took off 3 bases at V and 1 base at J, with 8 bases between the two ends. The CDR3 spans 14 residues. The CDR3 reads CAISDGVGTDTQYF. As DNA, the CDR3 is TGTGCCATCAGTGACGGGGTAGGCACAGATACGCAGTATTTT.

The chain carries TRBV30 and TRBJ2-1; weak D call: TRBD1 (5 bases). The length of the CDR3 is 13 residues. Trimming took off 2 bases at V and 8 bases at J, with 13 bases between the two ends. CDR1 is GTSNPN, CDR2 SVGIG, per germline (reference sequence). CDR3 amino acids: CAWSIVWGDEQFF. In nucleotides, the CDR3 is TGTGCCTGGAGTATTGTCTGGGGCGATGAGCAGTTCTTC.

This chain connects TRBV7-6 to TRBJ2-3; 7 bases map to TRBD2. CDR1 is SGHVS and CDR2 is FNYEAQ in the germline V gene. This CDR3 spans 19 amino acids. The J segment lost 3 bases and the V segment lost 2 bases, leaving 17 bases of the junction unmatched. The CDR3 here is CASSLKYSGSLSETDTQYF. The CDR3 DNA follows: TGTGCCAGCAGCTTAAAGTATAGCGGGTCCCTCTCAGAGACAGATACGCAGTATTTT.

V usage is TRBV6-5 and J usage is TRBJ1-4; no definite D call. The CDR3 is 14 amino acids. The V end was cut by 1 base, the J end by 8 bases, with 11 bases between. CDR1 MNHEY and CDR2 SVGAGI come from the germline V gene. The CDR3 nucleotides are TGTGCCAGCAGTTACTTCGGGGATTGGGAAAAACTGTTTTTT. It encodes CASSYFGDWEKLFF.

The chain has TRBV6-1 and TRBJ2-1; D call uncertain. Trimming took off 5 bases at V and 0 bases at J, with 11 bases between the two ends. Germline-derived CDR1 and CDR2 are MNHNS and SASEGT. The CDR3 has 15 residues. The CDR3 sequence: CASSPHDSSYNEQFF. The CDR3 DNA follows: TGTGCCAGCAGTCCCCACGATAGCTCCTACAATGAGCAGTTCTTC.

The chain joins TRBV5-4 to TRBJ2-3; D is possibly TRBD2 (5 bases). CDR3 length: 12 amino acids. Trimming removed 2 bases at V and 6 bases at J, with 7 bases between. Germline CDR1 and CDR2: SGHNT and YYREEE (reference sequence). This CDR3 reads CASSFWEDTQYF. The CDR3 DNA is TGTGCCAGCAGCTTTTGGGAGGATACGCAGTATTTT.

Here the CDR3 DNA reads TGTGCCAGCTCACCATACGGGGACTACCATGGAAGTGGTTCACCCCTCCACTTT. The encoded protein is CASSPYGDYHGSGSPLHF. This chain joins TRBV18 and TRBJ1-6, with D maybe TRBD1 (5 bases). The length of the CDR3 is 18 residues. CDR1 is KGHSH and CDR2 is LQKENI in the germline V gene. Trimming took off 2 bases at V and 9 bases at J, with 23 bases between the two ends.

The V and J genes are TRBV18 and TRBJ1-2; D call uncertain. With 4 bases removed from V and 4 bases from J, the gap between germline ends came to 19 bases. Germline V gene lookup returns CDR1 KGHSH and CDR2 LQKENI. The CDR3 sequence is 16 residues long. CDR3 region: CASSLADVEVLYGYTF. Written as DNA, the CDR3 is TGTGCCAGCTCACTTGCAGACGTAGAGGTACTCTATGGCTACACCTTC.

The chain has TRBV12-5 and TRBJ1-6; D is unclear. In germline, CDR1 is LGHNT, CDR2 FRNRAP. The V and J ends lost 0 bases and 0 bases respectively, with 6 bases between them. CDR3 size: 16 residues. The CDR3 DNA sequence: TGTGCTAGTGGTTTGGTTCCTAGCTCCTATAATTCACCCCTCCACTTT. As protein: CASGLVPSSYNSPLHF.

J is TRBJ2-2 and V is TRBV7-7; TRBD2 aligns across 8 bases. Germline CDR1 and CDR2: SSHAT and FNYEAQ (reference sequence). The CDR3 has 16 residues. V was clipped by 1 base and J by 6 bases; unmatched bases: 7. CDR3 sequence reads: CASSLGVTSVAGELFF. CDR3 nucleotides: TGTGCCAGCAGCTTAGGTGTGACTAGCGTGGCCGGGGAGCTGTTTTTT.

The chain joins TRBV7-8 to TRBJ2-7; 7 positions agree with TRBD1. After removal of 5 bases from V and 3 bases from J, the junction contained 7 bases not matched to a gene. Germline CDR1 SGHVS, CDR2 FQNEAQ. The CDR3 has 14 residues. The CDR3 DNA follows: TGTGCCAGCAGCCCAAGGGGACAGTACTACGAGCAGTACTTC. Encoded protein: CASSPRGQYYEQYF.

The CDR3 coding sequence is TGTGCCAGTCGCTGGGGGGGCCTTTCCTACGAGCAGTACTTC. This encodes CASRWGGLSYEQYF. The rearrangement links TRBV28 to TRBJ2-7, with D perhaps matching TRBD2 (7 bases). Trimming took 9 bases from V and 1 from J, leaving 16 bases between them. This CDR3 spans 14 amino acids. The germline V gene encodes CDR1 MDHEN and CDR2 SYDVKM.

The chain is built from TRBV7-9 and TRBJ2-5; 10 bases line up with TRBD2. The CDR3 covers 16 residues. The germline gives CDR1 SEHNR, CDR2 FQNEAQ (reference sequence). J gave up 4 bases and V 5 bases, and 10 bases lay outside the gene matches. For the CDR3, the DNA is TGTGCCAGCAGCCATACCCTAGCGGGAGATGCAGAGACCCAGTACTTC. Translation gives CASSHTLAGDAETQYF. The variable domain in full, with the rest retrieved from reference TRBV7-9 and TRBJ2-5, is DTGVSQNPRHKITKRGQNVTFRCDPISEHNRLYWYRQTLGQGPEFLTYFQNEAQLEKSRLLSDRFSAERPKGSFSTLEIQRTEQGDSAMYLCASSHTLAGDAETQYFGPGTRLLVL.

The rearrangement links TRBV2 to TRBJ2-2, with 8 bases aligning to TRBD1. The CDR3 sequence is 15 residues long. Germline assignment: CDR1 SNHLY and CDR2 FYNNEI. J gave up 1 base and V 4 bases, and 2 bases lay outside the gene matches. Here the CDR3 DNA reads TGTGCCAGCAGTGGACAGGGGAAGAACACCGGGGAGCTGTTTTTT. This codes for CASSGQGKNTGELFF.

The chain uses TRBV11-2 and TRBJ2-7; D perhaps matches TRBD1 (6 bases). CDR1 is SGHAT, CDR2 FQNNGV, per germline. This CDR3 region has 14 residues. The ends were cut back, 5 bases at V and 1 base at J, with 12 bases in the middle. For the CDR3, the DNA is TGTGCCAGCAGCCTGACTACAGGGTCCTACGAGCAGTACTTC. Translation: CASSLTTGSYEQYF.

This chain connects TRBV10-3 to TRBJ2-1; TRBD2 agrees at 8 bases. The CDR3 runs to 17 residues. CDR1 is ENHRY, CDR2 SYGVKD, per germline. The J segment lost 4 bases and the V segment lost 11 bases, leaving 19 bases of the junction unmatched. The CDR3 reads CASHGRGERDQYNEQFF. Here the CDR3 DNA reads TGTGCCTCACACGGGAGGGGGGAGAGGGATCAATACAATGAGCAGTTCTTC.

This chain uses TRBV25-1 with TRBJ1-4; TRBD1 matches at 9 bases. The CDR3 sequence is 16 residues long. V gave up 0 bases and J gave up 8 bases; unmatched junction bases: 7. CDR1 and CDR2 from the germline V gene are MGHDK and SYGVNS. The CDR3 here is CASSEYDRTGVEKLFF. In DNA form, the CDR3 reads TGTGCCAGCAGTGAATATGATAGGACAGGGGTCGAAAAACTGTTTTTT.

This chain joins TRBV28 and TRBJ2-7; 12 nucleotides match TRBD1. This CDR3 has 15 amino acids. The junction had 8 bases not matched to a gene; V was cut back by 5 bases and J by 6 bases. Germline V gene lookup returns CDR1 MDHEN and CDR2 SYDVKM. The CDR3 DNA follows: TGTGCCAGCAGTCTCCCTGGGACAGGGGGCATCGAGCAGTACTTC. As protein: CASSLPGTGGIEQYF.

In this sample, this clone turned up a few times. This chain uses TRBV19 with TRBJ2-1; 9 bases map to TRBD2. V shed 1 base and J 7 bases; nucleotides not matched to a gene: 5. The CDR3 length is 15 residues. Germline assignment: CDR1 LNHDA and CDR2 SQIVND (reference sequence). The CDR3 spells CASSIGGREVNEQFF. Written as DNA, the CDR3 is TGTGCCAGTAGTATAGGCGGGAGGGAGGTAAATGAGCAGTTCTTC. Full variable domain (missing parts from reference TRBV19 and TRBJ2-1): DGGITQSPKYLFRKEGQNVTLSCEQNLNHDAMYWYRQDPGQGLRLIYYSQIVNDFQKGDIAEGYSVSREKKESFPLTVTSAQKNPTAFYLCASSIGGREVNEQFFGPGTRLTVL.

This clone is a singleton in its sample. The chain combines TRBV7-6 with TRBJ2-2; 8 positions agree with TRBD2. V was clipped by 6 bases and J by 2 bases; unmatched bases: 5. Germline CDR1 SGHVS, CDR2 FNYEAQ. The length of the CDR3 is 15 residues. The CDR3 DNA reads TGTGCCAGCAGTCCATGGACTAGCAACACCGGGGAGCTGTTTTTT. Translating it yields CASSPWTSNTGELFF.

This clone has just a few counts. Written as DNA, the CDR3 is TGTGCCAGCAGCGGCCGGGACAGGGGCTTTAGGACCATATATTTT. Translation gives CASSGRDRGFRTIYF. This chain uses TRBV9 with TRBJ1-3; 10 nucleotides agree with TRBD1. Germline values: CDR1 SGDLS, CDR2 YYNGEE. The CDR3 consists of 15 residues. V lost 3 bases to trimming and J lost 10 bases; unmatched junction nucleotides: 10.

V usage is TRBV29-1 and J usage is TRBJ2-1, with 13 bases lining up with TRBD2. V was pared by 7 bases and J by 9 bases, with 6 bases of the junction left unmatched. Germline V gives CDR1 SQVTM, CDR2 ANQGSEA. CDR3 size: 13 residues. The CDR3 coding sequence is TGCAGCGCATCACTAGCGGGAGGGGGTGAGCAGTTCTTC. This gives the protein CSASLAGGGEQFF.

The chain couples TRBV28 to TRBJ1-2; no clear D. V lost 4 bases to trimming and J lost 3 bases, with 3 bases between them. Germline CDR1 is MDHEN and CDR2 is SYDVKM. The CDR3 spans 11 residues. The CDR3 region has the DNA TGTGCCAGCAGTTCTGACTATGGCTACACCTTC. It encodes CASSSDYGYTF.

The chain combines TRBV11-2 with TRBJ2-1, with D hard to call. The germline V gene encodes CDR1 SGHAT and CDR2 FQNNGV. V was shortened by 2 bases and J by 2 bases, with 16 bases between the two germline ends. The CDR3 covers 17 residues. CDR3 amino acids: CASSLQLVYSPYNEQFF. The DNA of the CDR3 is TGTGCCAGCAGCTTACAGCTAGTTTACTCCCCCTACAATGAGCAGTTCTTC.

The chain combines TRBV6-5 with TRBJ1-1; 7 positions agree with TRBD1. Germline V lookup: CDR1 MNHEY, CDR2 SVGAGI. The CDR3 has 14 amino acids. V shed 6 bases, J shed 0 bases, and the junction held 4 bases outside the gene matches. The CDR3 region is CASRPGQLNTEAFF. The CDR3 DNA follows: TGTGCCAGCAGACCGGGACAGCTGAACACTGAAGCTTTCTTT.